Listed here are 7 T cell receptor beta chains from one sample, sequenced in a study of blood T cell repertoires in COVID-19. TCRdb's table, derived via immunoSEQ multiplex PCR, lists solely in-frame clones and lacks some. The sample yields 200,000 to 250,000 clones, about 83% seen once. Material: peripheral blood. The receptors come from a woman between 50 and 59 years old with acute or convalescent COVID-19.

The chain couples TRBV5-4 to TRBJ2-5, with D unresolved. Between the trimmed V and J ends, which lost 1 base and 5 bases, there was a span of 12 bases. Germline V gene data show CDR1 as SGHNT and CDR2 as YYREEE (reference sequence). The CDR3 totals 14 residues. CDR3 nucleotide sequence: TGTGCCAGCAGCTTGCTCGGGTTCGGGGAGACCCAGTACTTC. Amino acid sequence: CASSLLGFGETQYF.

CDR3 sequence (DNA): TGTGCCAGCAGCTTAGGACAGCCCACTAACTATGGCTACACCTTC. Translated: CASSLGQPTNYGYTF. V is TRBV7-3 and J is TRBJ1-2; a possible D gene is TRBD1 (6 bases). CDR1 is SGHTA and CDR2 is FQGTGA in the germline V gene. CDR3 size: 15 residues. V was clipped by 2 bases and J by 0 bases, with 10 bases between them. The full variable domain, completed using reference TRBV7-3 and TRBJ1-2, is GAGVSQTPSNKVTEKGKYVELRCDPISGHTALYWYRQSLGQGPEFLIYFQGTGAADDSGLPNDRFFAVRPEGSVSTLKIQRTERGDSAVYLCASSLGQPTNYGYTFGSGTRLTVV.

The chain combines TRBV28 with TRBJ2-7; 7 nucleotides match TRBD2. Germline assignment: CDR1 MDHEN and CDR2 SYDVKM. The CDR3 length is 16 residues. With V trimmed by 3 bases and J by 4 bases, 12 bases remained unmatched. CDR3 bases: TGTGCCAGCAGTTTCGAGCGGGACCTCCCTGGATACGAGCAGTACTTC. It codes for CASSFERDLPGYEQYF.

The chain couples TRBV11-2 to TRBJ2-7, with D perhaps TRBD1 (5 bases). Germline V gives CDR1 SGHAT, CDR2 FQNNGV. The CDR3 is made up of 14 amino acids. Trimming took 3 bases from V and 3 from J, leaving 12 bases between them. The CDR3 region is CASSFYARGYEQYF. CDR3 sequence (DNA): TGTGCCAGCAGCTTTTACGCTAGGGGCTACGAGCAGTACTTC.

The chain carries TRBV5-1 and TRBJ2-3; D gene ambiguous. This CDR3 contains 12 residues. Germline loops: CDR1 SGHRS, CDR2 YFSETQ. Trimming cost V 0 bases and J 6 bases, with 5 bases left between them. The CDR3 here is CASSLAYDTQYF. CDR3 DNA sequence: TGCGCCAGCAGCTTGGCGTATGATACGCAGTATTTT.

The rearrangement uses TRBV6-6 and TRBJ1-1, with 7 bases aligning to TRBD1. Looked up from germline, CDR1 is MNHNY and CDR2 is SVGAGI (reference sequence). This CDR3 region has 14 residues. J gave up 0 bases and V 5 bases, and 3 bases lay outside the gene matches. CDR3 sequence (DNA): TGTGCCAGCAGTAAGGGACAGATGAACACTGAAGCTTTCTTT. It yields the protein CASSKGQMNTEAFF.

The chain links TRBV27 to TRBJ2-5, with 8 positions matching TRBD1. CDR1 is MNHEY, CDR2 SMNVEV, per germline (reference sequence). This CDR3 contains 15 residues. Losses at the gene ends were 6 bases for V and 4 bases for J; bases not matched to a gene: 10. CDR3 sequence reads: CASSLAGGGGETQYF. The CDR3, as DNA: TGTGCCAGCAGCTTGGCAGGGGGCGGAGGAGAGACCCAGTACTTC.